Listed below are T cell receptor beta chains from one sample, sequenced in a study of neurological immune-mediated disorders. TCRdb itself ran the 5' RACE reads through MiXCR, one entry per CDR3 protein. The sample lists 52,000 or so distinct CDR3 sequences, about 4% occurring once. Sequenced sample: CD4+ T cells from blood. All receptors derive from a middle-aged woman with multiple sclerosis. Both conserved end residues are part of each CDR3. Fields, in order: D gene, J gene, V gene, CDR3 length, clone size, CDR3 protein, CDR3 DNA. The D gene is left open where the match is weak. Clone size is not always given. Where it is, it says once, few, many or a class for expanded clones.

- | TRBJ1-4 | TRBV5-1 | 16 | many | CASSLAGPATNEKLFF | TGCGCCAGCAGCTTGGCAGGACCCGCAACTAATGAAAAACTGTTTTTT
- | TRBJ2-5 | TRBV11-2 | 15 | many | CASSLPWGRQETQYF | TGTGCCAGCAGCTTGCCTTGGGGCCGGCAAGAGACCCAGTACTTC
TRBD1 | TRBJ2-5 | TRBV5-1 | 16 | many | CASRRGTGGQFETQYF | TGCGCCAGCAGACGAGGGACAGGGGGACAATTTGAGACCCAGTACTTC
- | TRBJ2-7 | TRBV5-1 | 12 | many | CASGGTAYEQYF | TGCGCCAGCGGAGGCACAGCCTACGAGCAGTACTTC
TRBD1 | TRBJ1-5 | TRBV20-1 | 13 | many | CSAGQGPNQPQHF | TGCAGTGCAGGACAGGGGCCCAATCAGCCCCAGCATTTT
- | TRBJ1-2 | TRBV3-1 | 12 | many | CASSLLGGDYTF | TGTGCCAGCAGCCTTCTCGGAGGGGACTACACCTTC
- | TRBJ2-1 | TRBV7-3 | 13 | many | CASSSGDGTGQFF | TGTGCCAGCAGCTCGGGGGACGGTACGGGGCAGTTCTTC
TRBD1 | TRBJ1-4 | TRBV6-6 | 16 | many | CASSYDRTGVAEKLFF | TGTGCCAGCAGTTACGACCGGACAGGGGTGGCTGAAAAACTGTTTTTT
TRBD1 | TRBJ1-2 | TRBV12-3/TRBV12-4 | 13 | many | CASSLGQRYGYTF | TGTGCCAGCAGTTTGGGACAGCGCTATGGCTACACCTTC
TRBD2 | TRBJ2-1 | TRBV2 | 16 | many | CASSTMGGSSYNEQFF | TGTGCCAGCAGTACTATGGGGGGGAGCTCCTACAATGAGCAGTTCTTC
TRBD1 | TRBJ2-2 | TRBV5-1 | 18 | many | CASSLRRQGQSNTGELFF | TGCGCCAGCAGCTTGAGGAGACAGGGCCAGTCGAACACCGGGGAGCTGTTTTTT
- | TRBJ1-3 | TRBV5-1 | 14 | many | CASSLESSGNTIYF | TGCGCCAGCAGCTTGGAAAGCTCTGGAAACACCATATATTTT
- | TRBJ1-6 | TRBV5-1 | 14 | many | CASRSGHSNSPLHF | TGCGCCAGCAGGTCCGGACATTCTAATTCACCCCTCCACTTT
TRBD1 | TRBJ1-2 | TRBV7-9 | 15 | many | CASSSLGQGAYGYTF | TGTGCCAGCAGCTCCCTGGGACAGGGAGCGTATGGCTACACCTTC
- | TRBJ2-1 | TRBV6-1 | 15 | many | CASSERAAGRNEQFF | TGTGCCAGCAGTGAACGGGCGGCCGGAAGGAATGAGCAGTTCTTC
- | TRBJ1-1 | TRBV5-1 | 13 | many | CASSFSEDTEAFF | TGCGCCAGCAGCTTCAGTGAGGACACTGAAGCTTTCTTT
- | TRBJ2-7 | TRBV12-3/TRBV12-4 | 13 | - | CASSLVRSYEQYF | TGTGCCAGCAGTTTAGTTCGCTCCTACGAGCAGTACTTC
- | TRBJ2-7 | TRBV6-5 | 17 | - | CASSIPTRTASSYEQYF | TGTGCCAGCAGTATCCCCACGAGGACAGCAAGCTCCTACGAGCAGTACTTC
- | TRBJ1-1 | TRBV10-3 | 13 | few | CAISAVTDTEAFF | TGTGCCATCAGTGCGGTCACGGACACTGAAGCTTTCTTT
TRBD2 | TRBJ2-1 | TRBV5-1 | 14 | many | CASSLGSGGDEQFF | TGCGCCAGCAGCTTGGGTAGCGGGGGAGATGAGCAGTTCTTC
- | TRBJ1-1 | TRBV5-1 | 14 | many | CASSLEGMNTEAFF | TGCGCCAGCAGCTTGGAGGGTATGAACACTGAAGCTTTCTTT
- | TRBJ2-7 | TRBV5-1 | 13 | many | CASSWGGIGEQYF | TGCGCCAGCAGTTGGGGAGGCATCGGCGAGCAGTACTTC
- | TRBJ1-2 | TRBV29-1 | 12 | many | CSVGRQGYGYTF | TGCAGCGTTGGGCGTCAGGGGTATGGCTACACCTTC
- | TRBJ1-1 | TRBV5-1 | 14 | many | CASSLGGGYGEAFF | TGCGCCAGCAGCTTGGGTGGCGGTTACGGTGAAGCTTTCTTT
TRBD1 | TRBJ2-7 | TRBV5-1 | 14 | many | CASSSRDRGDEQYF | TGCGCCAGCAGCTCCCGGGACAGGGGCGACGAGCAGTACTTC
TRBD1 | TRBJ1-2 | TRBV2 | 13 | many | CANRQGGSYGYTF | TGTGCCAACAGACAGGGTGGAAGCTATGGCTACACCTTC
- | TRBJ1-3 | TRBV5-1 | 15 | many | CASSFDGPGGNTIYF | TGCGCCAGCAGCTTTGATGGGCCAGGGGGAAACACCATATATTTT
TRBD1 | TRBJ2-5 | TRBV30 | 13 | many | CAWSRTGQETQYF | TGTGCCTGGAGTCGGACAGGACAAGAGACCCAGTACTTC
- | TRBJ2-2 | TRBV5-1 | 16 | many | CASSLGGTANTGELFF | TGCGCCAGCAGCTTGGGCGGGACAGCGAACACCGGGGAGCTGTTTTTT
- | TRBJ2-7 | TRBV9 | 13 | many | CASSGTFVGEQYF | TGTGCCAGCAGCGGTACATTCGTGGGCGAGCAGTACTTC
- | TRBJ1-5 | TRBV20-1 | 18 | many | CSARDPRGIGYSNQPQHF | TGCAGTGCTAGAGATCCCAGGGGAATCGGGTATAGCAATCAGCCCCAGCATTTT
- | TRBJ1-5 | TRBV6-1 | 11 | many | CASSEPPRQHF | TGTGCCAGCAGTGAACCCCCGCGACAGCATTTT
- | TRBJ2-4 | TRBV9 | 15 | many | CASSSRTGPGGIQYF | TGTGCCAGCAGCTCGCGAACCGGGCCAGGGGGGATTCAGTACTTC
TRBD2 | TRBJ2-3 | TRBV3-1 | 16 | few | CASSQSLGRATDTQYF | TGTGCCAGCAGCCAATCTCTGGGGAGGGCCACAGATACGCAGTATTTT
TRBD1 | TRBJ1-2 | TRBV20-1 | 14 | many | CSATGQGRNYGYTF | TGCAGTGCTACCGGACAGGGAAGAAACTATGGCTACACCTTC
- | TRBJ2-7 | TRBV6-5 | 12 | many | CASMSGGYEQYF | TGTGCCAGCATGAGCGGTGGGTACGAGCAGTACTTC
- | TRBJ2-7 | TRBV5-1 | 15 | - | CASSLQGSISYEQYF | TGCGCCAGCAGCTTACAGGGTTCCATTTCCTACGAGCAGTACTTC
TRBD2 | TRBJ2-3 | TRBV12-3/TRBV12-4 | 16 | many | CASSFSGGGYTDTQYF | TGTGCCAGCAGTTTTAGCGGGGGGGGATACACAGATACGCAGTATTTT
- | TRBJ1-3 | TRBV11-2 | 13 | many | CASSSRGGNTIYF | TGTGCCAGCAGCTCCAGGGGTGGAAACACCATATATTTT
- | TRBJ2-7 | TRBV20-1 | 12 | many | CRADADTYEQYF | TGCAGGGCCGATGCGGACACCTACGAGCAGTACTTC
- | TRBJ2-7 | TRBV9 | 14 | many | CASSSRLGAHEQYF | TGTGCCAGCAGCTCCCGACTCGGCGCCCACGAGCAGTACTTC
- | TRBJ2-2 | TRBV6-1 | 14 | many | CASSYGRAKGELFF | TGTGCCAGCAGCTACGGCCGGGCCAAGGGGGAGCTGTTTTTT
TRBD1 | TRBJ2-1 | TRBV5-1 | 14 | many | CASSSGTGSREQFF | TGCGCCAGCAGCTCCGGGACAGGGTCCCGGGAGCAGTTCTTC
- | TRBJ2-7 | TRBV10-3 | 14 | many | CAISQSQGGAEQYF | TGTGCCATCAGTCAGTCACAGGGCGGCGCCGAGCAGTACTTC
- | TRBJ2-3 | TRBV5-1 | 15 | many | CASSLASNPTDTQYF | TGCGCCAGCAGCTTGGCATCGAACCCCACAGATACGCAGTATTTT
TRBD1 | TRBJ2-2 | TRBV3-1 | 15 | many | CASSLKGQGPGELFF | TGTGCCAGCAGCCTGAAAGGACAGGGTCCCGGGGAGCTGTTTTTT
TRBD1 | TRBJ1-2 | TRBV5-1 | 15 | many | CASSLGTDRVYGYTF | TGCGCCAGCAGCTTGGGGACCGACAGGGTCTATGGCTACACCTTC
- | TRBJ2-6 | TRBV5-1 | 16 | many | CASSLGVTAGANVLTF | TGCGCCAGCAGCTTGGGAGTTACGGCTGGGGCCAACGTCCTGACTTTC
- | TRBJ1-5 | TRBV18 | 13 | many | CASSPRVREPQHF | TGTGCCAGCTCACCACGGGTCAGGGAGCCCCAGCATTTT
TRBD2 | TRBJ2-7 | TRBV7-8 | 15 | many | CASSFETSGGYKQYF | TGTGCCAGCAGCTTCGAGACTAGCGGGGGGTATAAGCAGTACTTC
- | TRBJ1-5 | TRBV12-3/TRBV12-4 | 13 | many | CASSRDGEQPQHF | TGTGCCAGCAGCCGGGACGGAGAGCAGCCCCAGCATTTT
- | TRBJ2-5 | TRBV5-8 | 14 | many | CASRRGGDQETQYF | TGTGCCAGCAGAAGGGGGGGGGACCAAGAGACCCAGTACTTC
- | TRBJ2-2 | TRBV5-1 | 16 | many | CASSWGGRRGPGELFF | TGCGCCAGCAGCTGGGGCGGCCGGAGAGGGCCCGGGGAGCTGTTTTTT
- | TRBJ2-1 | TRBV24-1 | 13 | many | CATLGPGVNEQFF | TGTGCCACCCTCGGGCCAGGGGTGAATGAGCAGTTCTTC
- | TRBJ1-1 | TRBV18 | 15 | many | CASSPPLDSNTEAFF | TGTGCCAGCTCACCACCGCTAGACTCGAACACTGAAGCTTTCTTT
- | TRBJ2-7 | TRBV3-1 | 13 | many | CASSQIMTGEQYF | TGTGCCAGCAGCCAGATTATGACAGGCGAGCAGTACTTC